These 21 T cell receptor beta chains share one sample of origin, sequenced in a study of blood T cells in healthy people across ages. It was with a sample-barcoded 5' primer and a J-beta primer mix that a second PCR of about 7 to 12 cycles was run. MiXCR, run by TCRdb on the 5' RACE reads, gives a single entry per CDR3 protein. The profile covers approximately 1.5 million distinct CDR3 sequences, with roughly 43% appearing a single time and more than 4% taken by the ten largest. Sequenced sample: blood. Receptors originate from a woman between 18 and 29 years old in good health.

The J gene is TRBJ2-5, the V gene TRBV11-2, with 7 bases fitting TRBD1. The J segment lost 4 bases and the V segment lost 3 bases, leaving 8 bases of the junction unmatched. The germline gives CDR1 SGHAT, CDR2 FQNNGV. This CDR3 spans 15 amino acids. The chain's CDR3 is CASSFSDRKGETQYF. The CDR3, as DNA: TGTGCCAGCAGCTTCTCGGACAGGAAGGGAGAGACCCAGTACTTC.

A remark on this clonotype: One end of the junction does not line up with germline, which may come from a read error. The rearrangement uses TRBV20-1 and TRBJ2-5, with TRBD1 matching over 8 bases. The CDR3 has 13 amino acids. Per germline, CDR1 DFQATT and CDR2 SNEGSKA (reference sequence). The CDR3 DNA sequence: TGCAGTGCCTCAGTCAGGGGGCAAGGGACCCAGTACTTC. Translated, it gives CSASVRGQGTQYF.

Many counts were recorded for this clonotype. This chain links TRBV4-3 with TRBJ2-1; TRBD1 is a possible D gene (5 bases). CDR3 length: 13 residues. The germline V gene has CDR1 LGHNA and CDR2 YSLEER. The ends were cut back, 0 bases at V and 10 bases at J, with 10 bases in the middle. CDR3 loop: CASSQDLAGEQFF. The CDR3 nucleotides are TGCGCCAGCAGCCAAGATTTAGCAGGGGAGCAGTTCTTC.

This rearrangement joins TRBV7-2 to TRBJ2-5; 11 bases match TRBD2. The J segment lost 11 bases and the V segment lost 7 bases, leaving 15 bases of the junction unmatched. Per the germline V gene, CDR1 is SGHTA and CDR2 is FQGNSA. This CDR3 region has 15 residues. CDR3 nucleotides: TGTGCCAGCACCCCTCTAGCGGGAGGTTCAAATGAGCAGTACTTC. Its protein product is CASTPLAGGSNEQYF.

A few counts support this clonotype. The chain is built from TRBV12-3 or TRBV12-4 and TRBJ2-7; D ambiguous. V was trimmed by 1 base and J by 3 bases, leaving 13 bases between them. This CDR3 region has 15 residues. The chain's CDR3 is CASSLVSGLSYEQYF. The CDR3 region has the DNA TGTGCCAGCAGTTTAGTTTCCGGGTTGAGCTACGAGCAGTACTTC.

This clonotype was observed many times. V is TRBV28 and J is TRBJ2-7, with D perhaps assigned TRBD1 or TRBD2 (5 bases each). Germline V gene sequence: CDR1 MDHEN, CDR2 SYDVKM. The CDR3 sequence is 14 residues long. V was pared by 3 bases and J by 4 bases, with 13 bases between. The chain's CDR3 is CASSFYGTPYEQYF. CDR3 nucleotide sequence: TGTGCCAGCAGTTTTTATGGGACGCCTTACGAGCAGTACTTC.

The J gene is TRBJ1-2, the V gene TRBV6-1, with a weak D call TRBD1 (6 bases). The CDR3 contains 12 residues. V dropped 9 bases and J dropped 2 bases, with 10 bases sitting between them. Germline lookup yields CDR1 MNHNS and CDR2 SASEGT. The DNA for the CDR3 is TGTGCCAGTCCAGACAGGAACTATGGCTACACCTTC. This encodes CASPDRNYGYTF.

This clonotype showed up just a few times. The chain links TRBV18 to TRBJ2-3, with D unresolved. The germline gives CDR1 KGHSH, CDR2 LQKENI. The CDR3 has 15 amino acids. With 2 bases removed from V and 1 base from J, the gap between germline ends came to 10 bases. CDR3 region: CASSPANYRTDTQYF. As DNA, the CDR3 is TGTGCCAGCTCACCAGCTAACTACCGCACAGATACGCAGTATTTT.

The chain links TRBV9 to TRBJ1-4; possible D gene TRBD1, 5 bases. This CDR3 region has 16 residues. The V end was cut by 0 bases, the J end by 2 bases, with 11 bases between. Germline values: CDR1 SGDLS, CDR2 YYNGEE. The DNA for the CDR3 is TGTGCCAGCAGCGTAGCCGGGGGAGGCACTAATGAAAAACTGTTTTTT. Translating gives CASSVAGGGTNEKLFF.

This rearrangement joins TRBV24-1 to TRBJ2-6, with D possibly called TRBD1 or TRBD2 (5 bases each). Trimming left V 2 bases short and J 4 bases short, with 8 bases between. CDR3 length: 15 amino acids. The V gene's germline CDR1 is KGHDR and CDR2 SFDVKD. The CDR3: CATSDSGTGANVLTF. Here the CDR3 DNA reads TGTGCCACCAGTGATTCTGGGACCGGGGCCAACGTCCTGACTTTC.

This clonotype has a count of ten or more. The chain employs TRBV28 and TRBJ1-2; D remains unclear. The CDR3 is 13 amino acids. Between the trimmed V and J ends, which lost 0 bases and 2 bases, there was a span of 4 bases. In germline, CDR1 is MDHEN, CDR2 SYDVKM. The CDR3 region has the DNA TGTGCCAGCAGTTTATGGGGAAACTATGGCTACACCTTC. Translating it yields CASSLWGNYGYTF.

This chain joins TRBV7-9 and TRBJ1-1; a weak D match, TRBD1 (6 bases). Germline V gene sequence: CDR1 SEHNR, CDR2 FQNEAQ (reference sequence). With 6 bases removed from V and 4 bases from J, the gap between germline ends came to 12 bases. This CDR3 region has 13 residues. The CDR3 sequence is CASSKQGPTEAFF. The CDR3 nucleotides read TGTGCCAGCAGTAAACAGGGACCCACTGAAGCTTTCTTT.

V usage is TRBV6-2 or TRBV6-3 and J usage is TRBJ2-3; D is ambiguous. Deletions cut 2 bases from V and 4 bases from J, with 10 bases between. This CDR3 has 14 amino acids. The germline gives CDR1 MNHEY, CDR2 SVGEGT. The CDR3 DNA sequence: TGTGCCAGCAGTTACGCGGTGACCGCAGATACGCAGTATTTT. Protein product: CASSYAVTADTQYF.

Only a few counts were recorded for this clonotype. The chain is built from TRBV12-3 or TRBV12-4 and TRBJ1-1, with D perhaps matching TRBD1 (6 bases). The V end lost 7 bases, the J end lost 3 bases, and 24 bases lay between the germline ends. This CDR3 spans 17 amino acids. The CDR3 DNA is TGTGCCAGCACTAGGGGAGACAGGTTTTCGGCAGACACTGAAGCTTTCTTT. Translation: CASTRGDRFSADTEAFF.

The V and J genes are TRBV3-1 and TRBJ2-1; D perhaps matches TRBD2 (7 bases). V lost 1 base, J lost 7 bases, and 20 bases lay in between. This CDR3 has 17 amino acids. Germline V CDR1 and CDR2: LGHDT, YNNKEL (reference sequence). The CDR3 nucleotides read TGTGCCAGCAGCCAAGTAGGCGGGGGCGGCTCGGGGAATGAGCAGTTCTTC. Translation gives CASSQVGGGGSGNEQFF.

The DNA of the CDR3 is TGTGCCAGCAGCCAGGACGAACTAGCCAAAAACATTCAGTACTTC. It yields the protein CASSQDELAKNIQYF. The rearrangement uses TRBV12-3 or TRBV12-4 and TRBJ2-4, with D unresolved. Trimming removed 6 bases at V and 0 bases at J, with 12 bases between. The CDR3 contains 15 residues.

The V and J genes are TRBV6-5 and TRBJ2-5; 8 nucleotides match TRBD1. CDR1 MNHEY and CDR2 SVGAGI come from the germline V gene. CDR3 length: 15 amino acids. Trimming took 7 bases from V and 11 from J; bases not matched to a gene: 18. For the CDR3, the DNA is TGTGCCAGCACCCTAGACAGGGGATTCTACAATGAGCAGTACTTC. It specifies CASTLDRGFYNEQYF.

This clonotype was detected many times. This rearrangement joins TRBV4-1 to TRBJ1-5, with a weak D call TRBD1 (6 bases). Trimming stripped 4 bases from V and 2 bases from J, with 12 bases between. The CDR3 sequence is 15 residues long. CDR1 MGHRA and CDR2 YSYEKL come from the germline V gene. The CDR3 nucleotides are TGCGCCAGCAGCCTAACAGGGTTGGGCAATCAGCCCCAGCATTTT. Amino acid sequence: CASSLTGLGNQPQHF.

This clonotype was seen a few times. V gene TRBV7-2 combines with J gene TRBJ1-2; unclear D gene. Germline loops: CDR1 SGHTA, CDR2 FQGNSA. The CDR3 totals 14 residues. Trimming took off 1 base at V and 5 bases at J, with 11 bases between the two ends. This chain's CDR3 is CASSLGRAEYGYTF. The CDR3 region has the DNA TGTGCCAGCAGCTTAGGGCGGGCCGAATATGGCTACACCTTC.

The chain has TRBV6-6 and TRBJ1-4; 8 positions match TRBD1. Germline loops: CDR1 MNHNY, CDR2 SVGAGI (reference sequence). With V trimmed by 7 bases and J by 0 bases, 4 bases remained unmatched. CDR3 length equals 15 residues. CDR3 DNA: TGTGCCAGCATACAACAGGGGGCAACTAATGAAAAACTGTTTTTT. It yields the protein CASIQQGATNEKLFF.

This clonotype was observed a few times. This chain uses TRBV20-1 with TRBJ1-1; D is possibly TRBD1 (5 bases). The CDR3 spans 14 residues. Between the trimmed V and J ends, which lost 5 bases and 8 bases, there was a span of 21 bases. Germline CDR1 and CDR2: DFQATT and SNEGSKA (reference sequence). Here the CDR3 DNA reads TGCAGTGCTGACGGTTGGGAATCGACAGCGGAAGCTTTCTTT. Translating it yields CSADGWESTAEAFF.